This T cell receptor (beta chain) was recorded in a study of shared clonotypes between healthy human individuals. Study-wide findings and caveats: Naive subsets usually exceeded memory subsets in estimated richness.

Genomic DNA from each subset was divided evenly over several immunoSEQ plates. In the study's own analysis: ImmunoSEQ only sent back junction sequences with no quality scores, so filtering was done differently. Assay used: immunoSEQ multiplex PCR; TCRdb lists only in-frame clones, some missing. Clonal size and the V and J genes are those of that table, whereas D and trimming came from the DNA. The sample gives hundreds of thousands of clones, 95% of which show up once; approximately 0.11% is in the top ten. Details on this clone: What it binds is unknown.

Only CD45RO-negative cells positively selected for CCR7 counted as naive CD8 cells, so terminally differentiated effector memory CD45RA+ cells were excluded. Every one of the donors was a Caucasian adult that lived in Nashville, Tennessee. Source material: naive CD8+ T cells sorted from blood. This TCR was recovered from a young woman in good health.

The CDR3: CASSSLLEGGPNYGYTF. CDR3 DNA sequence: TGTGCCAGCAGTTCTTTATTGGAGGGAGGGCCCAACTATGGCTACACCTTC. V usage is TRBV28 and J usage is TRBJ1-2; D unresolved. In germline, CDR1 is MDHEN, CDR2 SYDVKM. V shed 4 bases and J shed 2 bases, with 20 bases lying between them. The CDR3 extends over 17 amino acids.